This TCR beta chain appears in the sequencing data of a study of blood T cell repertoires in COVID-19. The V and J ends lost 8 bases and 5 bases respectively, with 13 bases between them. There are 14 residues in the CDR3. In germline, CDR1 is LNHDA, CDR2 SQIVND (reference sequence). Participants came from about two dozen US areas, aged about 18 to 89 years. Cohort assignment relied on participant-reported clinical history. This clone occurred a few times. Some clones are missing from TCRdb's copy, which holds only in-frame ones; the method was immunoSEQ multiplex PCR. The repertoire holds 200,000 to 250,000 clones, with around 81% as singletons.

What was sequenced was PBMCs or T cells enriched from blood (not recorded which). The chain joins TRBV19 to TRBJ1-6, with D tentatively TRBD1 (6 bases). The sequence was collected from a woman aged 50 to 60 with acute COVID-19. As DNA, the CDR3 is TGTGCCAGTGAACAGGGTCCGGATAATTCACCCCTCCACTTT. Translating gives CASEQGPDNSPLHF.